Listed below are T cell receptor beta chains from one sample, sequenced in a study of T cell responses to AZD1222 COVID-19 vaccine. Repertoires were generated with immunoSEQ multiplex PCR, while TCRdb's copy carries only in-frame clones and drops some. The table lists about 130,000 clones, 89% of them singletons. The material was peripheral blood, obtained 28 days after the second AZD1222 dose. These receptors were collected from an adult who received the AZD1222 COVID-19 vaccine. The CDR3 runs from the conserved cysteine through the conserved F or W. Each record gives: V gene, clone size, J gene, CDR3 protein. Clone sizes are given selectively: once, few, many, or a class where the clone is expanded.

>TRBV24-1|.|TRBJ1-5
CATSDLGEPQHF
>TRBV19|.|TRBJ1-2
CASSQDRAGYGYTF
>TRBV2|.|TRBJ1-5
CASSRDSGQPQHF
>TRBV6-5|.|TRBJ2-7
CASSYDAGTGGEQYF
>TRBV6-5|.|TRBJ1-5
CASSYSKGFGQPQHF
>TRBV5-1|.|TRBJ2-1
CASSLANRVNEQFF
>TRBV6-2/TRBV6-3|.|TRBJ2-2
CASSDNTNRGPGELFF
>TRBV10-3|once|TRBJ1-6
CATRRAGVLSSYNSPLHF
>TRBV19|few|TRBJ2-7
CASAGTGGLAYEQYF
>TRBV19|once|TRBJ1-1
CASSEEGGGTEAFF
>TRBV5-1|once|TRBJ2-2
CASRREGTGELFF
>TRBV11-3|.|TRBJ2-1
CASSLDGGRGQDEQFF
>TRBV12-5|.|TRBJ2-1
CASGPKWSGDYNEQFF
>TRBV12-3/TRBV12-4|.|TRBJ2-1
CASSPMGHPEQFF
>TRBV12-3/TRBV12-4|.|TRBJ1-1
CASSRGGTEAFF
>TRBV5-6|.|TRBJ2-1
CASSLRGGAYTYEQFF
>TRBV25-1|.|TRBJ1-1
CASSTEGTRAFF
>TRBV5-4|.|TRBJ2-7
CASSLREGYEQYF
>TRBV18|once|TRBJ2-7
CASSPRGIPYEQYF
>TRBV2|.|TRBJ1-4
CASREGQGVTTNEKLFF
>TRBV30|.|TRBJ1-1
CAWSRQSPNTEAFF
>TRBV21-1|.|TRBJ1-4
CASSKARGGTNEKLFF
>TRBV27|.|TRBJ1-1
CASKADRANTEAFF
>TRBV5-1|.|TRBJ2-1
CASSFPPSSSYNEQFF
>TRBV7-9|few|TRBJ1-2
CASSLGDVHYGYTF
>TRBV7-2|.|TRBJ2-5
CASSRTSRVETQYF
>TRBV7-8|.|TRBJ1-1
CASSSWDTLNTEAFF
>TRBV5-1|once|TRBJ2-2
CASSAGGNTGELFF
>TRBV9|.|TRBJ2-3
CASSVAGVRLDTQYF
>TRBV7-8|.|TRBJ1-4
CASRRSWRQGTNEKLFF
>TRBV2|.|TRBJ2-2
CASRGQQGTGELFF
>TRBV6-1|.|TRBJ2-3
CASSEWPPGDTQYF
>TRBV15|once|TRBJ1-2
CATSTEGSYGYTF
>TRBV11-2|.|TRBJ2-2
CASSQSMTPRWGELFF
>TRBV15|.|TRBJ1-1
CATSRDRFEAFF
>TRBV5-4|.|TRBJ2-2
CASSLDRAGTGELFF
>TRBV7-3|few|TRBJ2-1
CASSLSGNSYNEQFF
>TRBV19|.|TRBJ1-2
CASSPGDDYGYTF
>TRBV14|.|TRBJ1-2
CASSPTTGWHGYTF
>TRBV5-1|.|TRBJ1-2
CASSLEGSVGYTF
>TRBV7-2|once|TRBJ1-1
CASRTGTGLTEAFF
>TRBV7-9|.|TRBJ1-4
CASSLGGLANEKLFF
>TRBV5-1|.|TRBJ1-5
CASSPGLGNQPQHF
>TRBV9|.|TRBJ1-1
CASSVGQVNTEAFF
>TRBV6-5|.|TRBJ2-7
CASDRGVYEQYF
>TRBV11-2|.|TRBJ2-7
CASSSASTRLGEQYF
>TRBV19|.|TRBJ1-5
CASSGTGELNQPQHF
>TRBV4-1|.|TRBJ1-2
CASSHGSQGAYGYTF
>TRBV19|.|TRBJ1-1
CASRRGTGGTTEAFF
>TRBV5-1|once|TRBJ1-2
CASSLAVSPEYGYTF
>TRBV5-1|once|TRBJ2-7
CASSPLGPLDEQYF
>TRBV29-1|few|TRBJ1-3
CSVGLQSGNTIYF
>TRBV6-5|.|TRBJ2-7
CASSYSRTGASEQYF
>TRBV15|.|TRBJ2-2
CATGYYRGGELFF